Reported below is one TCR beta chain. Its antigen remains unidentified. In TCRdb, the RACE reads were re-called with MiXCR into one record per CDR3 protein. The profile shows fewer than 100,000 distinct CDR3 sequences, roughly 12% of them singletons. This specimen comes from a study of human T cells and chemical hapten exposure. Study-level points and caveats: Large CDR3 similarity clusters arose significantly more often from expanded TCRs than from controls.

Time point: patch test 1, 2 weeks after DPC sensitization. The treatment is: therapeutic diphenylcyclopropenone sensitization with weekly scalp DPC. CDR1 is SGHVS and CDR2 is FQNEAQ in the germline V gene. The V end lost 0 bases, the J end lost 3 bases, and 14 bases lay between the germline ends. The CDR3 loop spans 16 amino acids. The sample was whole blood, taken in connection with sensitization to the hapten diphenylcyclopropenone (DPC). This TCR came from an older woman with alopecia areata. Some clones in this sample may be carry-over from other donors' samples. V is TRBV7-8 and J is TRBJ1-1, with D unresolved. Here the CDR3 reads CASSLALLRTYTEAFF. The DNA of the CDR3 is TGTGCCAGCAGCTTAGCCCTACTCCGGACCTACACTGAAGCTTTCTTT. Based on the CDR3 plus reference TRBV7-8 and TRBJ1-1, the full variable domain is GAGVSQSPRYKVAKRGQDVALRCDPISGHVSLFWYQQALGQGPEFLTYFQNEAQLDKSGLPSDRFFAERPEGSVSTLKIQRTQQEDSAVYLCASSLALLRTYTEAFFGQGTRLTVV.